What follows are 7 T cell receptor beta chains derived from one specimen sequenced in a study of shared clonotypes between healthy human individuals. The naive CD8 population came from CD45RO-negative cells selected for CCR7, without terminally differentiated effector memory CD45RA+ cells. The data were produced by immunoSEQ multiplex PCR, yet TCRdb's version contains in-frame clones alone and is incomplete. The table includes around 1.9 million clones, roughly 95% detected once. Sequenced input: naive CD8+ T cells from PBMCs. The source of these receptors is a young man in good health. Some clones in this sample may be carry-over from other donors' samples.

V and J are TRBV5-1 and TRBJ2-3; 8 bases are shared with TRBD2. This CDR3 has 17 residues. The germline V gene encodes CDR1 SGHRS and CDR2 YFSETQ. With V trimmed by 0 bases and J by 2 bases, 8 bases remained unmatched. In nucleotides, the CDR3 is TGCGCCAGCAGCTTGGGCTTCACTAGCGGCTACACAGATACGCAGTATTTT. This codes for CASSLGFTSGYTDTQYF.

This chain uses TRBV29-1 with TRBJ2-1; 11 bases agree with TRBD2. There are 17 residues in the CDR3. CDR1 and CDR2 (germline): SQVTM, ANQGSEA. V was clipped by 1 base and J by 3 bases; unmatched bases: 8. The CDR3 is CSVEGLAGGINYNEQFF. CDR3 bases: TGCAGCGTTGAAGGGCTAGCGGGAGGAATCAACTACAATGAGCAGTTCTTC.

V is TRBV7-2 and J is TRBJ2-1; 16 bases fit TRBD2. From germline, CDR1 is SGHTA and CDR2 FQGNSA. Trimming took 1 base from V and 9 from J; bases not matched to a gene: 6. The CDR3 consists of 17 residues. The CDR3 loop is CASSLGGLAGGPTEQFF. CDR3 DNA: TGTGCCAGCAGCTTAGGGGGACTAGCGGGAGGGCCAACTGAGCAGTTCTTC.

The V call is TRBV6-6, the J call TRBJ2-7; 8 positions match TRBD2. The CDR3 runs to 14 residues. Germline V gives CDR1 MNHNY, CDR2 SVGAGI (reference sequence). J gave up 2 bases and V 8 bases, and 8 bases lay outside the gene matches. CDR3 region: CASASGGGTYEQYF. The CDR3 coding sequence is TGTGCCAGCGCGTCGGGAGGGGGTACCTACGAGCAGTACTTC.

The rearrangement uses TRBV19 and TRBJ2-2; TRBD2 might be the D (6 bases). The CDR3 spans 14 residues. V was pared by 7 bases and J by 3 bases, with 12 bases between. Germline CDR1 is LNHDA and CDR2 is SQIVND (reference sequence). CDR3 protein: CASMGLTHTGELFF. In nucleotides, the CDR3 is TGTGCCAGTATGGGACTCACCCACACCGGGGAGCTGTTTTTT.

V gene TRBV28 combines with J gene TRBJ1-2, with D maybe TRBD1 (5 bases). The CDR3 contains 15 residues. The ends were cut back, 5 bases at V and 2 bases at J, with 15 bases in the middle. Per germline, CDR1 MDHEN and CDR2 SYDVKM. As DNA, the CDR3 is TGTGCCAGCAGTAATGGGAAGGGGAGAAACTATGGCTACACCTTC. It encodes CASSNGKGRNYGYTF.

The chain joins TRBV10-1 to TRBJ1-4; the D gene is possibly TRBD1 (5 bases). Trimming took 8 bases from V and 6 from J, leaving 22 bases between them. The V gene's germline CDR1 is WNHNN and CDR2 SYGVQD (reference sequence). CDR3 size: 16 residues. CDR3 residues: CASPSPKRGSDEKLFF. In DNA, the CDR3 is TGCGCCAGCCCCTCCCCGAAGCGGGGGTCGGATGAAAAACTGTTTTTT.